This T cell receptor beta chain was retrieved from a study of PD-L1 blockade in urothelial cancer. Study-wide context: Blood was analyzed 3 weeks (second dose) and 6 weeks after treatment start. The study's findings and limits: Tumor-associated TCR clones expanded more in blood at 3 weeks in patients with durable benefit.

This table comes from immunoSEQ multiplex PCR, and its TCRdb copy is limited to in-frame clones, with some not included. The data contain around 130,000 clones, about four fifths of them seen just once; the ten biggest clones take up about 2.9%. Germline V gives CDR1 SGHAT, CDR2 FQNNGV. The length of the CDR3 is 13 residues. V lost 3 bases to trimming and J lost 7 bases, with 10 bases between them. Time point reported: pretreatment peripheral blood. Sample contribution per patient ranged from 1 to 8, covering pretreatment and on-treatment. Details on this clone: Its antigen is unidentified.

The specimen was PBMCs, collected around atezolizumab (anti-PD-L1) treatment. This clonotype was sampled from a man between 50 and 59 years old with urothelial cancer. The rearrangement joins TRBV11-2 to TRBJ1-5; D is possibly TRBD1 (6 bases). The CDR3, as DNA: TGTGCCAGCAGCTTCGGACAGCTACAGCCCCAGCATTTT. Encoded protein: CASSFGQLQPQHF.